The T cell receptor beta chain under discussion was sequenced for a study of neoadjuvant anti-PD-1 for oral cavity cancer. Looking at the study overall: Non-progressing patients received a fourth nivolumab dose near day 43, then surgery on days 50-56.

Time point defined: after neoadjuvant nivolumab, at surgical resection. Patients had HPV-negative, locally advanced oral cavity squamous cell carcinoma. Analysis of PBMCs was direct, with no culture step. This CDR3 has 14 residues. CDR1 GTSNPN and CDR2 SVGIG come from the germline V gene (reference sequence). V lost 3 bases, J lost 6 bases, and 14 bases lay in between. Profiling relied on immunoSEQ multiplex PCR, and the TCRdb table lists in-frame clones only, not all of them. Of about 42,000 clones in the sample, approximately 80% were seen once. This chain uses TRBV30 with TRBJ1-4, with D perhaps matching TRBD1 (5 bases). This sequence originates from a person aged 35-80 years with oral cavity squamous cell carcinoma. The input for sequencing was PBMCs, taken after nivolumab (anti-PD-1) treatment. The CDR3: CAWSQGGGYEKLFF. In DNA form, the CDR3 reads TGTGCCTGGAGCCAGGGTGGGGGTTATGAAAAACTGTTTTTT. Using reference TRBV30 and TRBJ1-4 for the parts outside the CDR3, the full variable domain is SQTIHQWPATLVQPVGSPLSLECTVEGTSNPNLYWYRQAAGRGLQLLFYSVGIGQISSEVPQNLSASRPQDRQFILSSKKLLLSDSGFYLCAWSQGGGYEKLFFGSGTQLSVL.